Listed here is a single T cell receptor (beta chain). The entry originates in a study of shared clonotypes between healthy human individuals. Clones were sequenced by immunoSEQ multiplex PCR, and TCRdb holds only the in-frame ones, with some missing. This repertoire shows millions of clones, around 96% found once; its top ten account for roughly 1.1%. Naive CD8 populations comprised CD45RO-negative cells positively selected for CCR7, excluding terminally differentiated effector memory CD45RA+ cells. Germline V gives CDR1 MNHEY, CDR2 SVGAGI. V shed 2 bases and J 5 bases; nucleotides not matched to a gene: 10. The CDR3 spans 16 residues.

This receptor was taken from a man aged 18-30 years in good health. The sequenced material came from naive CD8+ T cells sorted from blood. The rearrangement uses TRBV6-5 and TRBJ1-2, with 8 bases fitting TRBD1. CDR3 residues: CASSYAPGTGDYGYTF. CDR3 nucleotide sequence: TGTGCCAGCAGTTACGCGCCCGGGACAGGTGATTATGGCTACACCTTC.